The source of this T cell receptor (beta chain) is a study of HIV-infected patients and healthy controls. One entry per CDR3 protein results from TCRdb running MiXCR on the 5' RACE reads. The table records under 70,000 distinct CDR3 sequences, over 15% of them present only once. The germline V gene has CDR1 SQVTM and CDR2 ANQGSEA. This CDR3 region has 12 residues. The V end was cut by 7 bases, the J end by 4 bases, with 11 bases between. This clonotype turned up a few times. The chain links TRBV29-1 to TRBJ1-3; no clear D gene. The sequence was obtained from a human donor in good health. Source material: CD4+ T cells from blood. The CDR3 DNA reads TGCAGCGGCGGAAACTCCGGAAACACCATATATTTT. Its protein is CSGGNSGNTIYF.